This TCR beta chain was recorded in a study of cytomegalovirus exposure and HLA in healthy donors. Study-wide results and limits: 150 to 200 TCR beta chains were listed as cytomegalovirus-associated. High specificity and sensitivity for cytomegalovirus status were reported for the classifier. Several top significant clusters appeared, in a later analysis, to be linked to common viral pathogens.

Both 60 Vbeta primers and 13 Jbeta primers went into the PCR. TCRdb's table, derived via immunoSEQ multiplex PCR, lists solely in-frame clones and lacks some. The sample holds some 94,000 clones, 69% seen once. On this clone: Its target is unknown.

This CDR3 has 13 amino acids. The V end was cut by 6 bases, the J end by 2 bases, with 10 bases between. Germline CDR1 reads SGHDN; CDR2 reads FVKESK. V is TRBV14 and J is TRBJ1-2; weak D call: TRBD1 (6 bases). Sequenced: PBMCs. The receptor comes from a man aged 45-60 years in good health and CMV-seronegative. This CDR3 is CASSPGTNYGYTF. The CDR3 nucleotides are TGTGCCAGCAGTCCCGGGACAAACTATGGCTACACCTTC.